This is a list of T cell receptor beta chains from one sample in a study of OX40 agonist ivuxolimab in advanced cancers. Clones were sequenced by immunoSEQ multiplex PCR, and TCRdb holds only the in-frame ones, with some missing. Among roughly 40,000 clones, roughly four fifths were seen once, and the ten largest hold about 2%. The sequenced sample was CD4+ or CD8+ T cells sorted from blood, obtained in a trial of the OX40 agonist ivuxolimab. Source of these receptors: an adult with an advanced solid tumor such as melanoma, head and neck, liver or kidney cancer. Both conserved end residues are part of each CDR3. The D gene is left open where the match is weak. The listing skips clone size in some rows; elsewhere it reads once, few, many or a size class.

j_call v_call clone_size cdr3_length d_call cdr3_nt cdr3_aa
TRBJ1-2 TRBV2 few 13 . TGTGCCAGCAGTGAGGGCCGGGACTATGGCTACACCTTC CASSEGRDYGYTF
TRBJ1-5 TRBV2 medium-sized 15 . TGTGCCAGCAGTGAATCAGGGTTTGGCAATCAGCCCCAGCATTTT CASSESGFGNQPQHF
TRBJ1-5 TRBV18 . 14 . TGTGCCAGCTCACAGAGACAGGGCAATCAGCCCCAGCATTTT CASSQRQGNQPQHF
TRBJ2-2 TRBV7-6 . 15 . TGTGCCAGCAGCTCCCTAAAGGGGAGATCCGGGGAGCTGTTTTTT CASSSLKGRSGELFF
TRBJ2-2 TRBV20-1 . 11 . TGCAGTGCTAGGAACACCGGGGAGCTGTTTTTT CSARNTGELFF
TRBJ2-7 TRBV18 few 16 TRBD1 TGTGCCAGCTCACCAGGGACAGGTCGTAGCTCCTACGAGCAGTACTTC CASSPGTGRSSYEQYF
TRBJ2-1 TRBV28 . 16 . TGTGCCAGCGCCAAGGTTCGACTAGAGGCCCACAATGAGCAGTTCTTC CASAKVRLEAHNEQFF
TRBJ1-6 TRBV30 . 13 . TGTGCCTGGAGTGGACAGCCAGATTCACCCCTCCACTTT CAWSGQPDSPLHF
TRBJ2-7 TRBV14 . 17 . TGTGCCAGCAGCCAAGATCGAGGGGGTGCCATGGTTTACGAGCAGTACTTC CASSQDRGGAMVYEQYF
TRBJ2-7 TRBV7-9 . 14 TRBD2 TGTGCCAGCAGCTTAGCAGCGGGAGTCCACGAGCAGTACTTC CASSLAAGVHEQYF
TRBJ2-5 TRBV7-9 . 14 . TGTGCCAGCAGCTTAGCGAGGGACGCCGGGACCCAGTACTTC CASSLARDAGTQYF
TRBJ1-2 TRBV29-1 . 12 . TGCAGCGTTGCCGCAGTCTCCTATGGCTACACCTTC CSVAAVSYGYTF
TRBJ1-6 TRBV9 . 16 . TGTGCCAGCAGCCCTTCACGGGGAAACTATAATTCACCCCTCCACTTT CASSPSRGNYNSPLHF
TRBJ2-2 TRBV9 . 15 . TGTGCCAGCAGCGTCACAGCTACGAACACCGGGGAGCTGTTTTTT CASSVTATNTGELFF
TRBJ1-3 TRBV7-2 few 12 . TGTGCCAGCAGCTTGGAGAGGAACACCATATATTTT CASSLERNTIYF
TRBJ1-6 TRBV7-6 . 14 . TGTGCCAGCAGCCCGCGCGGCATTAATTCACCCCTCCACTTT CASSPRGINSPLHF
TRBJ1-2 TRBV29-1 . 14 TRBD1 TGCAGCGTTGAGCCGACAGGGCGTACGAGGGGCTACACCTTC CSVEPTGRTRGYTF
TRBJ2-1 TRBV9 few 15 TRBD2 TGTGCCAGCAGCCCCGACCGCGGGGGGGCCTATGAGCAGTTCTTC CASSPDRGGAYEQFF
TRBJ2-1 TRBV6-6 . 15 TRBD2 TGTGCCAGCAAGTTGGGGGGGAGGCTGTACAATGAGCAGTTCTTC CASKLGGRLYNEQFF
TRBJ1-6 TRBV5-1 . 14 . TGCGCCAGCAGCTGGGACACTGGAAATTCACCCCTCCACTTT CASSWDTGNSPLHF
TRBJ2-1 TRBV7-8 . 11 . TGTGCCAGCAGCGCGCCCGATGAGCAGTTCTTC CASSAPDEQFF
TRBJ1-2 TRBV6-6 . 15 . TGTGCCAGCAGTTACTTGGGGCGCCTCAACTATGGCTACACCTTC CASSYLGRLNYGYTF
TRBJ2-3 TRBV29-1 . 18 TRBD2 TGCAGCGCCCCGGGACTAGCGGGAGGAGCAGCACGAACAGATACGCAGTATTTT CSAPGLAGGAARTDTQYF
TRBJ1-1 TRBV6-5 . 14 . TGTGCCAGCAGAAACCCGACGGGGGGCGCTGAAGCTTTCTTT CASRNPTGGAEAFF
TRBJ1-5 TRBV6-1 . 11 . TGTGCCAGCAGTGAATTTCAGCCCCAGCATTTT CASSEFQPQHF
TRBJ2-1 TRBV10-3 . 16 TRBD1 TGTGCCATCAGTGAGCTACGACAGGGTCTTGAGAATGAGCAGTTCTTC CAISELRQGLENEQFF
TRBJ1-1 TRBV4-1 . 15 . TGCGCCAGCAGCCAAGAAATTCTTTCCGACACTGAAGCTTTCTTT CASSQEILSDTEAFF
TRBJ2-1 TRBV10-2 . 14 . TGCGCCAGCAACCCCTCATTACTAGCTAATGAGCAGTTCTTC CASNPSLLANEQFF
TRBJ2-5 TRBV6-1 . 15 TRBD1 TGTGCCAGCAGTTCCGACAGGGGGCGACAAGAGACCCAGTACTTC CASSSDRGRQETQYF
TRBJ1-2 TRBV25-1 once 12 . TGTGCCAGCAGTGGGGGGCCCGGTGGCTACACCTTC CASSGGPGGYTF
TRBJ2-7 TRBV5-4 . 11 . TGTGCCAGCAGCCTACGGGACGGGCAGTACTTC CASSLRDGQYF
TRBJ1-5 TRBV4-1 few 16 . TGCGCCAGCAGCCAAGATCTGGAGTATAGCAATCAGCCCCAGCATTTT CASSQDLEYSNQPQHF
TRBJ2-6 TRBV18 . 18 TRBD1 TGTGCCAGCTCACCGACAGGGGGCGGCCGCTCTGGGGCCAACGTCCTGACTTTC CASSPTGGGRSGANVLTF
TRBJ2-7 TRBV10-2 once 13 . TGCGCCAGCAGGGTAGATTTTAATTACGAGCAGTACTTC CASRVDFNYEQYF
TRBJ1-2 TRBV27 . 14 . TGTGCCAGCAGCCTCCGGAGCGTAAACTATGGCTACACCTTC CASSLRSVNYGYTF
TRBJ1-3 TRBV6-6 . 16 . TGTGCCAGCAGTTACTCGATCAGGGCAGCTGGAAACACCATATATTTT CASSYSIRAAGNTIYF
TRBJ2-5 TRBV19 . 16 TRBD2 TGTGCCAGTAGTTCCACGGCCAGCGGGATCCAAGAGACCCAGTACTTC CASSSTASGIQETQYF
TRBJ2-7 TRBV6-5 . 16 . TGTGCCAGCAGTTACTCGGGCGGGTTATCCCCCTACGAGCAGTACTTC CASSYSGGLSPYEQYF
TRBJ2-1 TRBV7-3 . 15 TRBD1 TGTGCCAGCAGCTTTGGACAGGCGATTAACAATGAGCAGTTCTTC CASSFGQAINNEQFF
TRBJ1-6 TRBV10-3 . 14 . TGTGCCATCGGGGGGGACCAGCCGAATTCACCCCTCCACTTT CAIGGDQPNSPLHF
TRBJ1-4 TRBV19 . 15 . TGTGCCAGTAGTATACTCCAGGGCTCTAATGAAAAACTGTTTTTT CASSILQGSNEKLFF
TRBJ2-7 TRBV11-2 . 14 . TGTGCCAGCAGCCCCTCCCCAATCCGCTACGAGCAGTACTTC CASSPSPIRYEQYF
TRBJ2-7 TRBV18 once 14 . TGTGCCAGCTCTCCCATCGGAAGGGTGCACGAGCAGTACTTC CASSPIGRVHEQYF
TRBJ1-5 TRBV6-5 . 12 . TGTGCCAGCAGTTATCTGGGTCAGCCCCAGCATTTT CASSYLGQPQHF
TRBJ2-1 TRBV19 . 13 . TGTGCCAGTAACACACGCAGGGAAAATGAGCAGTTCTTC CASNTRRENEQFF
TRBJ2-7 TRBV5-4 . 14 TRBD1 TGTGCCAGCAGCTCCCGGGACAGGTGGTCCGAGCAGTACTTC CASSSRDRWSEQYF
TRBJ1-2 TRBV5-6 . 12 . TGTGCCAGCAGCTTGATCGCCGATGGCTACACCTTC CASSLIADGYTF
TRBJ2-5 TRBV19 . 13 . TGTGCCAGTGGGAGACAACTCCAAGAGACCCAGTACTTC CASGRQLQETQYF